This TCR beta chain was profiled in a study of shared clonotypes between healthy human individuals. Naive-designated CD8 cells lacked CD45RO, were positively enriched for CCR7, and omitted terminally differentiated effector memory CD45RA+ cells. V was clipped by 4 bases and J by 3 bases, with 12 bases between them. The CDR3 length is 14 residues. CDR1 and CDR2 (germline): KGHSY, FQNENV. Study-wide points: Investigators collected only blood, and repertoires in tissues likely differ.

Worth noting for this clone: Antigen specificity is unknown.

Investigators spread the genomic DNA of each subset evenly over several immunoSEQ plates. Clones were read by immunoSEQ multiplex PCR, and TCRdb kept only the in-frame ones, dropping some. The sample has roughly 590,000 clones, about 95% seen once. The TCR originated in a woman in her 30s in good health. Sequencing used naive CD8+ T cells sorted from blood. J is TRBJ1-1 and V is TRBV16; TRBD1 might be the D (6 bases). The CDR3 DNA reads TGTGCCAGCAGCCCGTCCGACAGGTACACTGAAGCTTTCTTT. It is translated as CASSPSDRYTEAFF.